The rows below give T cell receptor beta chains drawn from one sample of a study of T cell responses to AZD1222 COVID-19 vaccine. TCRdb's table, derived via immunoSEQ multiplex PCR, lists solely in-frame clones and lacks some. The sample holds some 150,000 clones, approximately 90% seen once. The sample here was peripheral blood, taken on day 0 of AZD1222 vaccination. The receptor source for this set is an adult in good health. Both conserved end residues are part of each CDR3. The D gene is left open where the match is weak. Expanded clones are given a class, and other clones once, few, many or no size at all.

V gene: TRBV10-1; clone size: .; J gene: TRBJ2-1; D gene: TRBD2; CDR3 DNA: TGCGCCAGCAGTGAAGGAGCGGGACTAAATGAGCAGTTCTTC; CDR3 protein: CASSEGAGLNEQFF
V gene: TRBV7-9; clone size: .; J gene: TRBJ1-2; D gene: TRBD1; CDR3 DNA: TGTGCCAGCAGCCACACCGACCTTGGACAGGTGATCTATGGCTACACCTTC; CDR3 protein: CASSHTDLGQVIYGYTF
V gene: TRBV24-1; clone size: .; J gene: TRBJ2-2; D gene: TRBD1; CDR3 DNA: TGTGCCACCAGTGATCCCGGGACAGGGAACACCGGGGAGCTGTTTTTT; CDR3 protein: CATSDPGTGNTGELFF
V gene: TRBV27; clone size: .; J gene: TRBJ1-1; D gene: TRBD1; CDR3 DNA: TGTGCCAGCAGTTTATTGGGGACAGGGGTCACTGAAGCTTTCTTT; CDR3 protein: CASSLLGTGVTEAFF
V gene: TRBV6-1; clone size: .; J gene: TRBJ2-2; D gene: TRBD2; CDR3 DNA: TGTGCCAGCAGTGTAGGTAGCGGGAGACTTCCCACCGGGGAGCTGTTTTTT; CDR3 protein: CASSVGSGRLPTGELFF
V gene: TRBV5-1; clone size: .; J gene: TRBJ1-1; D gene: .; CDR3 DNA: TGCGCCAGCTCAGAGAGTCCAGTAGGTACTGAAGCTTTCTTT; CDR3 protein: CASSESPVGTEAFF
V gene: TRBV30; clone size: .; J gene: TRBJ1-1; D gene: .; CDR3 DNA: TGTGCCTGGAGTAGTGCCCCGGAGGGCAACACTGAAGCTTTCTTT; CDR3 protein: CAWSSAPEGNTEAFF
V gene: TRBV19; clone size: .; J gene: TRBJ1-2; D gene: TRBD1; CDR3 DNA: TGTGCCAGTAGTCCCCGGGACAGGGAAGGCTACACCTTC; CDR3 protein: CASSPRDREGYTF
V gene: TRBV2; clone size: .; J gene: TRBJ2-7; D gene: .; CDR3 DNA: TGTGCCAGCAGTGAAGAGCGGAAATACGAGCAGTACTTC; CDR3 protein: CASSEERKYEQYF
V gene: TRBV7-3; clone size: few; J gene: TRBJ2-7; D gene: TRBD2; CDR3 DNA: TGTGCCAGCAGCTTACTAGCGGAGAGCTCCTACGAGCAGTACTTC; CDR3 protein: CASSLLAESSYEQYF
V gene: TRBV19; clone size: .; J gene: TRBJ2-7; D gene: .; CDR3 DNA: TGTGCCAGTAGAAGCTCCGGGACCCGCTTCTACGAGCAGTACTTC; CDR3 protein: CASRSSGTRFYEQYF
V gene: TRBV30; clone size: .; J gene: TRBJ2-1; D gene: .; CDR3 DNA: TGTGCCTGGAGCCCCAGGACTCCTCCGAATGAGCAGTTCTTC; CDR3 protein: CAWSPRTPPNEQFF
V gene: TRBV30; clone size: .; J gene: TRBJ2-1; D gene: TRBD2; CDR3 DNA: TGTGCCTGGAACCGTGGACTAGCGGCCTACTCCTACAATGAGCAGTTCTTC; CDR3 protein: CAWNRGLAAYSYNEQFF
V gene: TRBV7-8; clone size: .; J gene: TRBJ1-1; D gene: .; CDR3 DNA: TGTGCCAGCAGGCCGGGGATGAACACTGAAGCTTTCTTT; CDR3 protein: CASRPGMNTEAFF
V gene: TRBV27; clone size: .; J gene: TRBJ2-1; D gene: .; CDR3 DNA: TGTGCCAGCAGTTTATTCCCTCTTAGTGGGCGTGCCTCAAGCTCCTACAATGAGCAGTTCTTC; CDR3 protein: CASSLFPLSGRASSSYNEQFF
V gene: TRBV13; clone size: .; J gene: TRBJ1-3; D gene: .; CDR3 DNA: TGTGCCAGCAGCCCTCCTGGAAACACCATATATTTT; CDR3 protein: CASSPPGNTIYF
V gene: TRBV19; clone size: .; J gene: TRBJ2-1; D gene: .; CDR3 DNA: TGTGCCAGTAGTATAGCGGACAATGAGCAGTTCTTC; CDR3 protein: CASSIADNEQFF
V gene: TRBV24-1; clone size: .; J gene: TRBJ1-4; D gene: .; CDR3 DNA: TGTGCCACCAGTGATTTGACACGGAATACTAATGAAAAACTGTTTTTT; CDR3 protein: CATSDLTRNTNEKLFF
V gene: TRBV5-4; clone size: .; J gene: TRBJ1-3; D gene: .; CDR3 DNA: TGTGCCAGCAGCTTGGGAGGGCTCCCGCTGGCGTATTTT; CDR3 protein: CASSLGGLPLAYF
V gene: TRBV6-5; clone size: .; J gene: TRBJ1-5; D gene: .; CDR3 DNA: TGTGCCAGCAGTACGACCAGGTATAGCAATCAGCCCCAGCATTTT; CDR3 protein: CASSTTRYSNQPQHF
V gene: TRBV27; clone size: .; J gene: TRBJ2-7; D gene: .; CDR3 DNA: TGTGCCAGCAGTTGGGGACAACCACCCAACTACGAGCAGTACTTC; CDR3 protein: CASSWGQPPNYEQYF
V gene: TRBV6-1; clone size: .; J gene: TRBJ2-7; D gene: TRBD1; CDR3 DNA: TGTGCCAGCAGTGAACGACCGGGACAGGGCTACGAGCAGTACTTC; CDR3 protein: CASSERPGQGYEQYF
V gene: TRBV29-1; clone size: .; J gene: TRBJ1-5; D gene: TRBD1; CDR3 DNA: TGCAGCGTAAGACAGGGGAGCAGCAATCAGCCCCAGCATTTT; CDR3 protein: CSVRQGSSNQPQHF
V gene: TRBV27; clone size: .; J gene: TRBJ2-5; D gene: TRBD1; CDR3 DNA: TGTGCCAGCAGTTCTGGACAGGGAGTAGCGACCCAGTACTTC; CDR3 protein: CASSSGQGVATQYF
V gene: TRBV2; clone size: once; J gene: TRBJ1-2; D gene: .; CDR3 DNA: TGTGCCAGCAGTGAATTCCAGGGATTTGGCTACACCTTC; CDR3 protein: CASSEFQGFGYTF
V gene: TRBV4-1; clone size: .; J gene: TRBJ2-5; D gene: .; CDR3 DNA: TGCGCCAGCAGCCTGGGGGCGCAGGGGCTAGGGGAGACCCAGTACTTC; CDR3 protein: CASSLGAQGLGETQYF
V gene: TRBV6-5; clone size: .; J gene: TRBJ1-1; D gene: .; CDR3 DNA: TGTGCCAGCAGTTACTCGACAGGCAGGAACACTGAAGCTTTCTTT; CDR3 protein: CASSYSTGRNTEAFF
V gene: TRBV15; clone size: .; J gene: TRBJ2-1; D gene: TRBD2; CDR3 DNA: TGTGCCACCAGCAACCCGATGCAGGCTAGCGGGGACCTCAATGAGCAGTTCTTC; CDR3 protein: CATSNPMQASGDLNEQFF
V gene: TRBV6-5; clone size: .; J gene: TRBJ1-2; D gene: .; CDR3 DNA: TGTGCCAGCAGGGGACCTATTGCTAACTATGGCTACACCTTC; CDR3 protein: CASRGPIANYGYTF
V gene: TRBV5-4; clone size: .; J gene: TRBJ1-1; D gene: .; CDR3 DNA: TGTGCCAGCAGGTCATCAGGGAGATTAACTGAAGCTTTCTTT; CDR3 protein: CASRSSGRLTEAFF
V gene: TRBV9; clone size: .; J gene: TRBJ2-2; D gene: TRBD1; CDR3 DNA: TGTGCCAGCAGCGCCCGCAGGGGGCCCACCGGGGAGCTGTTTTTT; CDR3 protein: CASSARRGPTGELFF
V gene: TRBV11-2; clone size: .; J gene: TRBJ2-7; D gene: TRBD2; CDR3 DNA: TGTGCCAGCAGCCCCGGACTAGCGGGGGTAATCTACGAGCAGTACTTC; CDR3 protein: CASSPGLAGVIYEQYF
V gene: TRBV2; clone size: .; J gene: TRBJ1-2; D gene: .; CDR3 DNA: TGTGCCAGCAGTGATAGATCTGTCCCCTATGGCTACACCTTC; CDR3 protein: CASSDRSVPYGYTF
V gene: TRBV12-3/TRBV12-4; clone size: .; J gene: TRBJ2-3; D gene: TRBD2; CDR3 DNA: TGTGCCAGCATACTAGCGGCCACAGATACGCAGTATTTT; CDR3 protein: CASILAATDTQYF
V gene: TRBV19; clone size: .; J gene: TRBJ2-5; D gene: TRBD2; CDR3 DNA: TGTGCCAGTAGTATGGTCCTAGCGGGGGGCTTCCAAGAGACCCAGTACTTC; CDR3 protein: CASSMVLAGGFQETQYF
V gene: TRBV6-5; clone size: .; J gene: TRBJ1-4; D gene: TRBD1; CDR3 DNA: TGTGCCGGCGGACAGGGGAGTGGAACTAATGAAAAACTGTTTTTT; CDR3 protein: CAGGQGSGTNEKLFF
V gene: TRBV5-5; clone size: .; J gene: TRBJ1-2; D gene: .; CDR3 DNA: TGTGCCAGCAGCTTTGACGTGGTGGCTGGCTACACCTTC; CDR3 protein: CASSFDVVAGYTF
V gene: TRBV5-1; clone size: .; J gene: TRBJ1-1; D gene: .; CDR3 DNA: TGCGCCAGCAGCTCCGCGACAGGCATGAACACTGAAGCTTTCTTT; CDR3 protein: CASSSATGMNTEAFF
V gene: TRBV27; clone size: .; J gene: TRBJ2-3; D gene: TRBD1; CDR3 DNA: TGTGCCAGCAGTCTAGGGACAGTGGGGAGAGATACGCAGTATTTT; CDR3 protein: CASSLGTVGRDTQYF
V gene: TRBV6-1; clone size: .; J gene: TRBJ1-5; D gene: .; CDR3 DNA: TGTGCCAGCAGTGAATCCGGGAACCCGGCTAGCAATCAGCCCCAGCATTTT; CDR3 protein: CASSESGNPASNQPQHF
V gene: TRBV6-5; clone size: few; J gene: TRBJ2-2; D gene: .; CDR3 DNA: TGTGCCAGCAGACCCACAGGGACCGGGGAGCTGTTTTTT; CDR3 protein: CASRPTGTGELFF
V gene: TRBV9; clone size: .; J gene: TRBJ2-3; D gene: TRBD2; CDR3 DNA: TGTGCCAGCAGCCCGGTGTTCTTGGCGGGAGGAACAGATACGCAGTATTTT; CDR3 protein: CASSPVFLAGGTDTQYF
V gene: TRBV27; clone size: once; J gene: TRBJ1-1; D gene: .; CDR3 DNA: TGTGCCAGCAGCCTAACGCCGGGACACTCGAACACTGAAGCTTTCTTT; CDR3 protein: CASSLTPGHSNTEAFF
V gene: TRBV1; clone size: few; J gene: TRBJ2-7; D gene: .; CDR3 DNA: TGCACCAGCAGCCAAGAGAGAGGGGGACTAGCGGGGATCTACGAGCAGTACTTC; CDR3 protein: CTSSQERGGLAGIYEQYF
V gene: TRBV3-1/TRBV3-2; clone size: .; J gene: TRBJ2-2; D gene: TRBD1; CDR3 DNA: TGTGCCAGCAGCCAAAAGCCTTTTAGACAGGGGGGCACCGGGGAGCTGTTTTTT; CDR3 protein: CASSQKPFRQGGTGELFF
V gene: TRBV6-1; clone size: .; J gene: TRBJ2-7; D gene: .; CDR3 DNA: TGTGCCAGCAGTGAAGATTGGGGCACCTACGAGCAGTACTTC; CDR3 protein: CASSEDWGTYEQYF
V gene: TRBV27; clone size: .; J gene: TRBJ2-5; D gene: .; CDR3 DNA: TGTGCCACCTCGAAGGGGCCAGGGGGGGAAGAGACCCAGTACTTC; CDR3 protein: CATSKGPGGEETQYF
V gene: TRBV5-4; clone size: .; J gene: TRBJ2-7; D gene: .; CDR3 DNA: TGTGCCAGCAGCTTTTTAGGCACCTCCTACGAGCAGTACTTC; CDR3 protein: CASSFLGTSYEQYF
V gene: TRBV7-9; clone size: .; J gene: TRBJ1-2; D gene: .; CDR3 DNA: TGTGCCAGCAGCCCCCGGGGAGGATATGGCTACACCTTC; CDR3 protein: CASSPRGGYGYTF
V gene: TRBV9; clone size: .; J gene: TRBJ2-1; D gene: TRBD2; CDR3 DNA: TGTGCCAGCAGCCCGACGGGAGGACCTTACAATGAGCAGTTCTTC; CDR3 protein: CASSPTGGPYNEQFF
V gene: TRBV6-5; clone size: .; J gene: TRBJ1-5; D gene: .; CDR3 DNA: TGTGCCAGCAGCTCGGGACATAGCAATCAGCCCCAGCATTTT; CDR3 protein: CASSSGHSNQPQHF
V gene: TRBV27; clone size: .; J gene: TRBJ1-2; D gene: TRBD1; CDR3 DNA: TGTGCCAGCAGGATTGCCGGACAGGGCTATGGCTACACCTTC; CDR3 protein: CASRIAGQGYGYTF
V gene: TRBV5-1; clone size: .; J gene: TRBJ2-1; D gene: TRBD1; CDR3 DNA: TGCGCCAGCAGCGCCCCGACAGGGAACAATGAGCAGTTCTTC; CDR3 protein: CASSAPTGNNEQFF
V gene: TRBV30; clone size: .; J gene: TRBJ2-7; D gene: .; CDR3 DNA: TGTGCCTGGAGTAGGTCGGGAGACGAGCAGTACTTC; CDR3 protein: CAWSRSGDEQYF
V gene: TRBV5-1; clone size: .; J gene: TRBJ2-6; D gene: .; CDR3 DNA: TGCGCCAGCAGTAGTAGAGCCGCTGGGGCCAACGTCCTGACTTTC; CDR3 protein: CASSSRAAGANVLTF
V gene: TRBV28; clone size: .; J gene: TRBJ2-3; D gene: .; CDR3 DNA: TGTGCCAGCAGTTCCTTTAGCGGAGGGAGCACAGATACGCAGTATTTT; CDR3 protein: CASSSFSGGSTDTQYF
V gene: TRBV27; clone size: few; J gene: TRBJ1-2; D gene: TRBD1; CDR3 DNA: TGTGCCAGCAGCATACGGCAGGGGGTCCCCACCTATGGCTACACCTTC; CDR3 protein: CASSIRQGVPTYGYTF
V gene: TRBV7-2; clone size: .; J gene: TRBJ2-7; D gene: .; CDR3 DNA: TGTGCCAGCAGCTTAGGAGGGGTCTACGAGCAGTACTTC; CDR3 protein: CASSLGGVYEQYF
V gene: TRBV20-1; clone size: few; J gene: TRBJ2-3; D gene: TRBD2; CDR3 DNA: TGCAGTGCTAGTCTTCTAGCGGGAGGGCGCACAGATACGCAGTATTTT; CDR3 protein: CSASLLAGGRTDTQYF
V gene: TRBV6-2/TRBV6-3; clone size: .; J gene: TRBJ2-7; D gene: TRBD2; CDR3 DNA: TGTGCCAGCAGTATCCAACTAGCGGGAGGGCCGTACGAGCAGTACTTC; CDR3 protein: CASSIQLAGGPYEQYF